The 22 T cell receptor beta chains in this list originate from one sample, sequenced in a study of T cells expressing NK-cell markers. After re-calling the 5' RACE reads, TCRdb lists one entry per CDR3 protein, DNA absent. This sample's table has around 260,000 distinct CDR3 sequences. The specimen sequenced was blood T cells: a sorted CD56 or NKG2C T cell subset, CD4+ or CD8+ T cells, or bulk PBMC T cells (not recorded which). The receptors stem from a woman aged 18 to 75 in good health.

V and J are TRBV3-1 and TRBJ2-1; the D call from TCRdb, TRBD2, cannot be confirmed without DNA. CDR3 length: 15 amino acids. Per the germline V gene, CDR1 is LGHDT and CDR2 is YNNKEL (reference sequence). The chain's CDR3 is CASRPTSGGFNEQFF.

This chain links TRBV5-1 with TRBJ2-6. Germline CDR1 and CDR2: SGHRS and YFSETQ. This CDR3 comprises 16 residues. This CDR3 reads CASSLAVISGANVLTF.

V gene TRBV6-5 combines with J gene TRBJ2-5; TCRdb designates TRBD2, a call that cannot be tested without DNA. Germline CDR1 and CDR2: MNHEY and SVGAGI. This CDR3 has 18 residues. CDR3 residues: CASSYSSGRAGYQETQYF.

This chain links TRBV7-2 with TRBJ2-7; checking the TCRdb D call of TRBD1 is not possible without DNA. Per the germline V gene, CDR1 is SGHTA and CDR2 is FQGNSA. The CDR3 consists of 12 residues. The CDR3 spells CASTIQGGEQYF.

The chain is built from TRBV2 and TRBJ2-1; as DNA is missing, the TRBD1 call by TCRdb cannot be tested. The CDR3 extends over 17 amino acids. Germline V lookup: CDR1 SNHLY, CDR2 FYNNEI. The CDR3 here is CASSPRPSGQTDNEQFF.

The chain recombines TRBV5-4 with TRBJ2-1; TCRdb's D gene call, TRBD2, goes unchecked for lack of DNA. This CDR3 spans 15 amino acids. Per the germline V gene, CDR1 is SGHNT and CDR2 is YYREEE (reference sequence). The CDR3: CASSKGLAGGYEQFF.

CDR3: CASSPQQRQFF. This sequence joins TRBV12-3 or TRBV12-4 and TRBJ2-1. This CDR3 contains 11 residues.

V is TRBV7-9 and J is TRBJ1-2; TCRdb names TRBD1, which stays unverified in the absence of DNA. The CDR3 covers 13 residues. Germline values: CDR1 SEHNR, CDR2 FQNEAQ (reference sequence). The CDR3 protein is CASSLDRIYGYTF.

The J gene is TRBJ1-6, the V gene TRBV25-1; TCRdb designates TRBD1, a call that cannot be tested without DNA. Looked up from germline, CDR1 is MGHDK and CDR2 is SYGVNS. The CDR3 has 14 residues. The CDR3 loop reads CASSETTGVGALHF.

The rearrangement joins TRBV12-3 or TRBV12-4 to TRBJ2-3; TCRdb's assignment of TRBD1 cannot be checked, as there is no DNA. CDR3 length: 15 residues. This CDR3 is CASRERGLGPDTQYF.

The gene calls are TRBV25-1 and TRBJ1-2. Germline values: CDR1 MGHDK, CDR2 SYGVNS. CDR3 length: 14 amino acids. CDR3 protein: CASTLGGTLEGYTF.

CDR3 amino acids: CASSLTGGKGNEKLFF. The rearrangement links TRBV7-2 to TRBJ1-4; no DNA is available, so the TRBD1 call from TCRdb remains unchecked. Germline loops: CDR1 SGHTA, CDR2 FQGNSA. CDR3 length equals 16 residues.

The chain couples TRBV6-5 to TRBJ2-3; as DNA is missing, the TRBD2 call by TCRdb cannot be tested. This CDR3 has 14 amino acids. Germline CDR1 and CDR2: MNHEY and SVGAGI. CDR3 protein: CASSYHSGTDTQYF.

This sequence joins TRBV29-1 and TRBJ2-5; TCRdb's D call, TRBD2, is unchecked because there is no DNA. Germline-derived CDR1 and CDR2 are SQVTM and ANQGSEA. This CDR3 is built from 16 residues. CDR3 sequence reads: CSVDGPGLAGEETQYF.

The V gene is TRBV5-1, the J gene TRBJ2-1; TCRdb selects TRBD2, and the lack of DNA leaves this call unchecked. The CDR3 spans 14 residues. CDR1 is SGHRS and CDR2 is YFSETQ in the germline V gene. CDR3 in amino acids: CASSPGGTLNEQFF.

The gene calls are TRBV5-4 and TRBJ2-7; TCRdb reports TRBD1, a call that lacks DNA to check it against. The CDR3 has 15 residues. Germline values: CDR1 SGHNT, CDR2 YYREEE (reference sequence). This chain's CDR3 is CASSLEGGVPYEQYF.

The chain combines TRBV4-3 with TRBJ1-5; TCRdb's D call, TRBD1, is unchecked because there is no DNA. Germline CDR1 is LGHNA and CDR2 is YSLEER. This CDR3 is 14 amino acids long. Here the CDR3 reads CASSHVQGNQPQHF.

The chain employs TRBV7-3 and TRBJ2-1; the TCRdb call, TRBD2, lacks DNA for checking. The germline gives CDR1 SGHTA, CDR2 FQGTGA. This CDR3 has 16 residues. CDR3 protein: CASSSPSGRAFDEQFF.

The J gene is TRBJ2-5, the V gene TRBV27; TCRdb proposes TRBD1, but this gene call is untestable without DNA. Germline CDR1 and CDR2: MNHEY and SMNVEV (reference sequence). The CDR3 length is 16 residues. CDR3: CASSPPGQLGLGTQYF.

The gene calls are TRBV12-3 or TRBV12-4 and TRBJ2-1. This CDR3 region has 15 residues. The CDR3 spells CASSLRREGPHEQFF.

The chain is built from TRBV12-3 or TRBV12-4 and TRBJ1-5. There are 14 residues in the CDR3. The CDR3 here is CASSSGLSNQPQHF.

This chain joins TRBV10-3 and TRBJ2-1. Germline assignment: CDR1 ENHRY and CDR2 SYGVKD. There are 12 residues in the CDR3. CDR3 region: CAISEAMGEQFF.